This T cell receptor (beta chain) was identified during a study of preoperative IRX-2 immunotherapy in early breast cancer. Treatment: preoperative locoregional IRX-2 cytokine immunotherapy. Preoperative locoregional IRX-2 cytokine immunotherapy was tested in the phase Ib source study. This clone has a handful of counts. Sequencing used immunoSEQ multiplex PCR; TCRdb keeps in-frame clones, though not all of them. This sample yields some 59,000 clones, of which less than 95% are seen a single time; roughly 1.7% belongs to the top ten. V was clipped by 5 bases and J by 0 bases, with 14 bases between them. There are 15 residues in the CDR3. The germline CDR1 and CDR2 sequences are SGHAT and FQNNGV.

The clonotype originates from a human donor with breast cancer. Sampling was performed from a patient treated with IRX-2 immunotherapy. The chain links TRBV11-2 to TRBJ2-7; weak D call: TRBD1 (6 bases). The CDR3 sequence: CASSAGSDSSYEQYF. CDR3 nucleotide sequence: TGTGCCAGCAGCGCAGGATCGGACAGCTCCTACGAGCAGTACTTC.